Reported below is one T cell receptor (beta chain). Its antigen remains unidentified. The repertoire was sequenced with immunoSEQ multiplex PCR; TCRdb's copy has only in-frame clones and lacks some. The sample carries about 150,000 clones, 92% recorded once. The germline gives CDR1 SEHNR, CDR2 FQNEAQ (reference sequence). Trimming stripped 0 bases from V and 6 bases from J, with 5 bases between. CDR3 length equals 13 residues. This entry comes from a study of T cell responses to AZD1222 COVID-19 vaccine. Study-wide results and caveats: At 160-218 and 743-854, vaccine-associated CD4 TCRs were dominant, and they spanned spike. Clonal diversity was possibly underestimated; the donors were predominantly white British and more often female.

The V and J genes are TRBV7-9 and TRBJ1-4, with unresolved D. This receptor was taken from an adult who received the AZD1222 COVID-19 vaccine. This specimen consisted of peripheral blood, obtained 28 days after the second AZD1222 dose. CDR3 protein: CASSLAGDEKLFF. The CDR3 nucleotides are TGTGCCAGCAGCTTAGCCGGTGATGAAAAACTGTTTTTT.